One TCR beta chain is described in this entry. These data originate in a study of blood T cell repertoires in COVID-19. This CDR3 has 12 amino acids. After removal of 7 bases from V and 8 bases from J, the junction contained 3 bases not matched to a gene. Germline CDR1 reads KGHDR; CDR2 reads SFDVKD. Clinical history reported by participants formed the basis on which cohorts were assigned. Profiling relied on immunoSEQ multiplex PCR, and the TCRdb table lists in-frame clones only, not all of them. The sample includes about 240,000 clones, 80% to 90% of them seen just once. J is TRBJ1-3 and V is TRBV24-1, with 8 bases fitting TRBD1. The sample taken for sequencing was PBMCs or T cells enriched from blood (not recorded which). This TCR was recovered from a woman under 40 with acute COVID-19. CDR3 sequence (DNA): TGTGCCACCAGACAACAGGGGGACACCATATATTTT. This gives the protein CATRQQGDTIYF.